This entry is about one TCR beta chain. This entry comes from a study of T cells in Graves' hyperthyroidism and ophthalmopathy. What was amplified from RNA transcripts were TCR beta CDR3 regions. A set of HTBI primers served as the primers for a first-round RT-PCR of the TCR CDR3. TCRdb recomputed calls from the multiplex PCR reads with MiXCR, one row per CDR3 protein. The sample shows about 350,000 distinct CDR3 sequences, roughly 13% of them seen only once. Germline V lookup: CDR1 SNHLY, CDR2 FYNNEI. The CDR3 is 17 residues long. V lost 5 bases to trimming and J lost 8 bases, with 22 bases between them.

The sequenced material came from blood. The sequence was collected from a woman aged 40 to 50 with Graves' ophthalmopathy. The genes are TRBV2 and TRBJ1-6, with a tentative D call TRBD1 (5 bases). This CDR3 reads CASSISAVQGTDSPLHF. The CDR3 nucleotides read TGTGCCAGCAGTATTTCGGCGGTTCAGGGTACGGATTCACCCCTCCACTTT.